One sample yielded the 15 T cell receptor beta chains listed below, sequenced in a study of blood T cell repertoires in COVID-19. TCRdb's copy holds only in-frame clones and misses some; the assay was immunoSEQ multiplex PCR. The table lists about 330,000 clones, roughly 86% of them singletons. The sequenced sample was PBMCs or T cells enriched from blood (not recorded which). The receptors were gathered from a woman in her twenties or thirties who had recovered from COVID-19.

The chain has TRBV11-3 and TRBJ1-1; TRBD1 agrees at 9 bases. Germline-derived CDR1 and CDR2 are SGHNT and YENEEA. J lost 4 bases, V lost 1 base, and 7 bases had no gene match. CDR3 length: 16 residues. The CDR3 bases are TGTGCCAGCAGCTTAGGCCGGGACAGGGAAGGCACTGAAGCTTTCTTT. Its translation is CASSLGRDREGTEAFF.

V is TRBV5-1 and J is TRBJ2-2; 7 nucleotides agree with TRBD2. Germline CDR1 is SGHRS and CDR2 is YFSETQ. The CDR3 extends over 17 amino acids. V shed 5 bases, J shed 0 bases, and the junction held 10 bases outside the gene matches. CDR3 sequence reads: CASRRWGGETNTGELFF. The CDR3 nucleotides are TGCGCCAGCAGGAGGTGGGGAGGGGAAACGAACACCGGGGAGCTGTTTTTT.

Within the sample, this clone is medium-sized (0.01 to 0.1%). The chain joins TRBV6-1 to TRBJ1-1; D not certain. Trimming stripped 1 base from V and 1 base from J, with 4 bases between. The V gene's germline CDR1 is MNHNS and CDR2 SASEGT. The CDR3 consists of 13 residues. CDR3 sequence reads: CASSEGANTEAFF. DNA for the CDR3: TGTGCCAGCAGTGAAGGGGCGAACACTGAAGCTTTCTTT.

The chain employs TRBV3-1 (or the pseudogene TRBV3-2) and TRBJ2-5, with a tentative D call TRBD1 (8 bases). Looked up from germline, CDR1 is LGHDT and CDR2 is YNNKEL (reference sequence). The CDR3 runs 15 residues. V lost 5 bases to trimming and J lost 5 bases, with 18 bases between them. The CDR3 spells CASSEAGQDVETQYF. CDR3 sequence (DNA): TGTGCCAGCAGCGAAGCGGGACAGGATGTGGAGACCCAGTACTTC.

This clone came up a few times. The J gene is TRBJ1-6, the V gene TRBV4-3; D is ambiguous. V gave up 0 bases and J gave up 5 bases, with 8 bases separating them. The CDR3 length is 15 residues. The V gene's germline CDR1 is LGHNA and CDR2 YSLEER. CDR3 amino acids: CASSQEFTDNSPLHF. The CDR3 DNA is TGCGCCAGCAGCCAAGAATTCACAGATAATTCACCCCTCCACTTT.

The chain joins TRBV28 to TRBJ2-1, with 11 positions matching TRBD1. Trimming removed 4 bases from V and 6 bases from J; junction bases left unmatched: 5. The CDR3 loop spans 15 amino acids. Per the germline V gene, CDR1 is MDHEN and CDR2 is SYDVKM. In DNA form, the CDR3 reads TGTGCCAGCAGTTCCGGGACAGGGGGGTTCAATGAGCAGTTCTTC. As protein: CASSSGTGGFNEQFF.

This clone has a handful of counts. The CDR3 region is CASSGRVRTEAFF. The CDR3 DNA reads TGCGCCAGCAGTGGGAGGGTGAGGACTGAAGCTTTCTTT. The chain couples TRBV5-1 to TRBJ1-1; D is unclear. Between the trimmed V and J ends, which lost 5 bases and 5 bases, there was a span of 13 bases. The CDR3 length is 13 residues. Germline V CDR1 and CDR2: SGHRS, YFSETQ.

The CDR3: CASSPYPTGELFF. CDR3 nucleotide sequence: TGTGCCAGCAGTCCGTATCCCACCGGGGAGCTGTTTTTT. The J gene is TRBJ2-2, the V gene TRBV27; D ambiguous. With 5 bases removed from V and 4 bases from J, the gap between germline ends came to 8 bases. This CDR3 comprises 13 residues. The germline V gene encodes CDR1 MNHEY and CDR2 SMNVEV (reference sequence).

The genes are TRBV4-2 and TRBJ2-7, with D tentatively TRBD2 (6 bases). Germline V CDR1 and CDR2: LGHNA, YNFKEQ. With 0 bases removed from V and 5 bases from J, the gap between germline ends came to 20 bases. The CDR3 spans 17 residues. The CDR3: CASSQDWQGLVAHEQYF. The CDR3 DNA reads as TGTGCCAGCAGCCAAGATTGGCAGGGACTTGTGGCCCACGAGCAGTACTTC.

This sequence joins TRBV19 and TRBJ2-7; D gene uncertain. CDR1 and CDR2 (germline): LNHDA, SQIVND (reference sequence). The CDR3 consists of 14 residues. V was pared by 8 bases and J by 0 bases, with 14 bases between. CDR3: CASSVLGSSYEQYF. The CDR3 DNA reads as TGTGCCAGTTCTGTCCTCGGGTCCTCCTACGAGCAGTACTTC.

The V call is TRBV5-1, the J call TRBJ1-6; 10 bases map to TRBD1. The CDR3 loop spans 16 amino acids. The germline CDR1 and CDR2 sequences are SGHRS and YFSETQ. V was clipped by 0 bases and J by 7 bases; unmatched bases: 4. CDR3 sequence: CASSLEDRGLNSPLHF. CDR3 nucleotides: TGCGCCAGCAGCTTGGAGGACAGGGGGTTGAATTCACCCCTCCACTTT.

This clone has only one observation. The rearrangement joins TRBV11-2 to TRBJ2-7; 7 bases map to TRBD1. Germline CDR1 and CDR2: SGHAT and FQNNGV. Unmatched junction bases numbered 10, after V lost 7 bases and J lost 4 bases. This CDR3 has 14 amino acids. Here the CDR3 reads CASMFGTASYEQYF. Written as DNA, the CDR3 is TGTGCCAGCATGTTTGGGACAGCATCTTACGAGCAGTACTTC.

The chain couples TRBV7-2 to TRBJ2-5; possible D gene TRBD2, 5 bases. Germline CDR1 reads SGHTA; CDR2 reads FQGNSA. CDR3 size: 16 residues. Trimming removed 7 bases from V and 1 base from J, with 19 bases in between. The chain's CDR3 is CASTDSIGRVQETQYF. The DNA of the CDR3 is TGTGCCAGCACAGATAGCATTGGGCGGGTCCAAGAGACCCAGTACTTC.

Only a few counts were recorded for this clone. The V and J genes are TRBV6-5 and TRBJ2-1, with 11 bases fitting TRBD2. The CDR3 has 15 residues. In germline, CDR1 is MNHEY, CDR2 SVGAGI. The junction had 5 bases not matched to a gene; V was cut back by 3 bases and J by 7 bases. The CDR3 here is CASSYFLAGGNEQFF. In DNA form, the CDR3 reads TGTGCCAGCAGTTATTTTCTAGCGGGGGGAAATGAGCAGTTCTTC.

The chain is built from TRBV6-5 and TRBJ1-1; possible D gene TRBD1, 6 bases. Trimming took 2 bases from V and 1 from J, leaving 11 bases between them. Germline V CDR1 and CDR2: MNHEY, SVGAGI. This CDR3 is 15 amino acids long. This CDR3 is CASSYGVRGNTEAFF. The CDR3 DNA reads TGTGCCAGCAGTTACGGGGTCAGGGGGAACACTGAAGCTTTCTTT.